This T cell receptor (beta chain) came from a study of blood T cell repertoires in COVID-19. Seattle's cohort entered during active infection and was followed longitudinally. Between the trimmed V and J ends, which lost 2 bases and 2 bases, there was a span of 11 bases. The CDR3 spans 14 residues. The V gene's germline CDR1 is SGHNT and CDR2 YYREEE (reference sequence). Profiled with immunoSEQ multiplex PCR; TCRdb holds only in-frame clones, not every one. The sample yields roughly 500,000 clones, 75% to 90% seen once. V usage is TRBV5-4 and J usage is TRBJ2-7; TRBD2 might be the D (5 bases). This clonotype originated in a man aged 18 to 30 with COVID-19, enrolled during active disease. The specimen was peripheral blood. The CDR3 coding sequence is TGTGCCAGCAGCTTCCGGGATCTAACCTACGAGCAGTACTTC. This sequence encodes CASSFRDLTYEQYF.